This TCR beta chain was retrieved from a study of blood T cells in healthy people across ages. Trimming left V 1 base short and J 5 bases short, with 6 bases between. Germline V CDR1 and CDR2: SGHTA, FQGTGA. The CDR3 consists of 13 residues. Findings of the study overall: It was the long-lived donors that had more naive CD4+ cells and higher diversity than aged donors. CMV status of donors was not determined, possibly confounding expanded clonotype changes.

The authors ran a second PCR of roughly 6 to 12 cycles using a sample-barcoded 5' primer and a J-beta primer mix. From each sample, at least 3 million paired-end reads containing CDR3 were obtained. From the 5' RACE reads, TCRdb called clonotypes with MiXCR, one entry per CDR3 protein. The sample has around 1,000,000 distinct CDR3 sequences; roughly 24% are singletons. There are a few counts of this clonotype. Its antigen is still unknown. A further study also used this sample, focusing on T cells of mothers and their children. That paper notes: Each donor was one of three healthy Caucasian mothers or one of their six children.

This rearrangement joins TRBV7-3 to TRBJ1-5, with D possibly being TRBD1 (6 bases). The TCR sequence derives from a girl aged 2-15 years in good health. Specimen: blood. The CDR3 DNA reads TGTGCCAGCAGCTTAAAGGGGGATCAGCCCCAGCATTTT. This gives the protein CASSLKGDQPQHF. Full variable domain (rest looked up from reference TRBV7-3 and TRBJ1-5): GAGVSQTPSNKVTEKGKYVELRCDPISGHTALYWYRQSLGQGPEFLIYFQGTGAADDSGLPNDRFFAVRPEGSVSTLKIQRTERGDSAVYLCASSLKGDQPQHFGDGTRLSIL.